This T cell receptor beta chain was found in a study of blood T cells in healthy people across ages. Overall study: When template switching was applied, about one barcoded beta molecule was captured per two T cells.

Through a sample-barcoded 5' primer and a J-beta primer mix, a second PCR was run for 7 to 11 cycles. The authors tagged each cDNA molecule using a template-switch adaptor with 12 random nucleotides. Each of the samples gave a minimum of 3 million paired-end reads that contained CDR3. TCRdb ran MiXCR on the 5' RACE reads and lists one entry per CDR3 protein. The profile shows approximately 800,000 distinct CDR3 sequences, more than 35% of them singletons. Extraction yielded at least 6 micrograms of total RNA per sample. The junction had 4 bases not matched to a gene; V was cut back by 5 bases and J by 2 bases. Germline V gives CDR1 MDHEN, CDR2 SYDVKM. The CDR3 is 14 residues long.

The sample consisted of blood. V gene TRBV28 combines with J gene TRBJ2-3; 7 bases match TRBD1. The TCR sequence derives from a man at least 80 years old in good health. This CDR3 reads CASSLTGHTDTQYF. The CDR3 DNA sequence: TGTGCCAGCAGTCTGACAGGGCACACAGATACGCAGTATTTT.